The rows below give T cell receptor beta chains drawn from one sample of a study of OX40 agonist ivuxolimab in advanced cancers. Repertoires were generated with immunoSEQ multiplex PCR, while TCRdb's copy carries only in-frame clones and drops some. The sample lists around 51,000 clones, 65% to 85% occurring once. The source was CD4+ or CD8+ T cells sorted from blood, collected in a trial of the OX40 agonist ivuxolimab. Receptors originate from an adult with an advanced solid tumor such as melanoma, head and neck, liver or kidney cancer. Both conserved end residues are part of each CDR3. D genes are given only for firm matches. Clone size, where shown, is once, few, many, or a class for clones that have expanded.

d_call,clone_size,v_call,j_call,cdr3_nt,cdr3_aa
NA,NA,TRBV4-2,TRBJ1-3,TGTGCCAGCAGCCAAGATCTTTGGACACGCTCTGGAAACACCATATATTTT,CASSQDLWTRSGNTIYF
NA,few,TRBV7-6,TRBJ2-7,TGTGCCAGCAGCTTGGGGGGCCGATCCTACGAGCAGTACTTC,CASSLGGRSYEQYF
NA,NA,TRBV2,TRBJ2-7,TGTGCCAGCAAATTAGATAGGAACCCCTCCTACGAGCAGTACTTC,CASKLDRNPSYEQYF
NA,NA,TRBV5-1,TRBJ2-1,TGCGCCAGCAGCTTGGAAGTCTCCTACAATGAGCAGTTCTTC,CASSLEVSYNEQFF
TRBD2,NA,TRBV5-6,TRBJ2-1,TGTGCCAGCATAAAGGCTAGCGGGGGGCACTACAATGAGCAGTTCTTC,CASIKASGGHYNEQFF
TRBD2,NA,TRBV19,TRBJ2-5,TGTGCCAGTAGTATAGAGGCGTCTAGCGGAGAGACCCAGTACTTC,CASSIEASSGETQYF
TRBD1,NA,TRBV18,TRBJ1-3,TGTGCCAGCTCACCGCAGACAGGGAGCGGAAACACCATATATTTT,CASSPQTGSGNTIYF
TRBD2,NA,TRBV5-8,TRBJ2-5,TGTGCCAGCAGCTTGGGGACTAGCGGGGAGACCCAGTACTTC,CASSLGTSGETQYF
TRBD2,NA,TRBV7-2,TRBJ2-3,TGTGCCAGCAGCTTACCGACTAGCGGGCTCGATACGCAGTATTTT,CASSLPTSGLDTQYF
NA,few,TRBV4-1,TRBJ2-1,TGCGCCAGCAGCCAAGATCGGAGTAGTTCGCGACTCCCGCAGTTCTTC,CASSQDRSSSRLPQFF
NA,NA,TRBV7-2,TRBJ1-5,TGTGCCAGCAGCTTAGTGGGGCAGGTCAATCAGCCCCAGCATTTT,CASSLVGQVNQPQHF
TRBD2,NA,TRBV2,TRBJ2-7,TGTGCCAGCAGTGAAGCTGGCGGGGGGGTGCTCTACGAGCAGTACTTC,CASSEAGGGVLYEQYF
NA,few,TRBV21-1,TRBJ2-5,TGTGCCAGCAGCATCGGATACCAGTACTTC,CASSIGYQYF
NA,few,TRBV5-1,TRBJ1-1,TGCGCCAGCAGCTTCAACGACCCAGGGGTTACTGAAGCTTTCTTT,CASSFNDPGVTEAFF
TRBD2,NA,TRBV5-1,TRBJ2-3,TGCGCCAGCAGCTCTGGACTAGCTCTTCCGGATACGCAGTATTTT,CASSSGLALPDTQYF
NA,NA,TRBV29-1,TRBJ2-5,TGCAGCGTTTGGGGGGGGCTGGAGACCCAGTACTTC,CSVWGGLETQYF
NA,NA,TRBV5-4,TRBJ1-2,TGTGCCAGCAGCACAAGGGGAGGGGAACCCTATGGCTACACCTTC,CASSTRGGEPYGYTF
TRBD1,NA,TRBV27,TRBJ2-2,TGTGCCAGCAGTTTAGGGACAGGGGTTTCCGGGGAGCTGTTTTTT,CASSLGTGVSGELFF
TRBD1,NA,TRBV19,TRBJ1-4,TGTGCCAGTAGTATGAACAGGGGGCGCCATGAAAAACTGTTTTTT,CASSMNRGRHEKLFF
NA,NA,TRBV7-2,TRBJ1-5,TGTGCCAGCAGCCCAGGGTACAATCAGCCCCAGCATTTT,CASSPGYNQPQHF
NA,NA,TRBV6-1,TRBJ2-3,TGTGCCAGCAGTGAAGCCGGGGGAACAGATACGCAGTATTTT,CASSEAGGTDTQYF
NA,NA,TRBV5-1,TRBJ1-1,TGCGCCAGCAGCCGGGTAGCCACTGAAGCTTTCTTT,CASSRVATEAFF
NA,NA,TRBV6-4,TRBJ2-1,TGTGCCAGCAGCGCTCAGGGGGGCCCCAATGAGCAGTTCTTC,CASSAQGGPNEQFF
TRBD1,many,TRBV6-6,TRBJ2-7,TGTGCCAGCAGTTACCTACGACAGGGGATTACCTACGAGCAGTACTTC,CASSYLRQGITYEQYF
NA,few,TRBV7-2,TRBJ1-2,TGTGCCAGCAGCTTAGAAGGGGGGGTTAACTATGGCTACACCTTC,CASSLEGGVNYGYTF
NA,NA,TRBV18,TRBJ2-1,TGTGCCAGCTCACCTCGGACGGGGGATGAGCAGTTCTTC,CASSPRTGDEQFF
TRBD1,NA,TRBV6-6,TRBJ1-1,TGTGCCAGCAGTTATCCAGGGGGGGGTAACACTGAAGCTTTCTTT,CASSYPGGGNTEAFF
TRBD1,NA,TRBV5-1,TRBJ2-3,TGCGCCAGCAGCGCAAAGGACAGGGTAGCAACAGATACGCAGTATTTT,CASSAKDRVATDTQYF
NA,NA,TRBV7-6,TRBJ2-1,TGTGCCAGCATACCCCGTCAGGCAGCCGACAATGAGCAGTTCTTC,CASIPRQAADNEQFF
NA,NA,TRBV9,TRBJ2-7,TGTGCCAGCAGCGTACAGCAGGAGGCGTACGAGCAGTACTTC,CASSVQQEAYEQYF
NA,NA,TRBV12-5,TRBJ2-2,TGTGCTAGTGGCACCGGGGGATCGAACACCGGGGAGCTGTTTTTT,CASGTGGSNTGELFF
TRBD1,NA,TRBV25-1,TRBJ2-1,TGTGCCAGCAGTCCCGGGACAGGGCCCTACAATGAGCAGTTCTTC,CASSPGTGPYNEQFF
TRBD1,NA,TRBV7-8,TRBJ1-2,TGTGCCAGCAGCCTCGGACAGGAACTCTATGGCTACACCTTC,CASSLGQELYGYTF
NA,NA,TRBV10-3,TRBJ2-5,TGTGCCATCAGTGACGGCGGTCAAGAGACCCAGTACTTC,CAISDGGQETQYF
NA,NA,TRBV6-5,TRBJ1-2,TGTGCCAGCAGTTTCATCCTCTATGGCTACACCTTC,CASSFILYGYTF
NA,NA,TRBV15,TRBJ2-4,TGTGCCACCAGCAGGGATCACACCCGCGGAAGCATTCAGTACTTC,CATSRDHTRGSIQYF
TRBD1,few,TRBV7-9,TRBJ1-2,TGTGCCAGCAGCTTAGAAGGACAGGGGAGCTACACCTTC,CASSLEGQGSYTF
NA,NA,TRBV18,TRBJ1-1,TGTGCCAGCTCACCGATGGTCCACAAGAACACTGAAGCTTTCTTT,CASSPMVHKNTEAFF
NA,NA,TRBV6-6,TRBJ1-2,TGTGCCAGCAGTTACTCGGGCCTAGGGTATGGCTACACCTTC,CASSYSGLGYGYTF
NA,NA,TRBV5-1,TRBJ1-6,TGCGCCAGCAGCTTGGATAGACGGATGAATTCACCCCTCCACTTT,CASSLDRRMNSPLHF
NA,NA,TRBV5-1,TRBJ2-7,TGCGCCAGCAGCTTGACAGGGTACGAGCAGTACTTC,CASSLTGYEQYF
TRBD1,few,TRBV19,TRBJ1-5,TGTGCCAGTAGTACGAGCGACAGGGTACGGAATCAGCCCCAGCATTTT,CASSTSDRVRNQPQHF
NA,NA,TRBV18,TRBJ1-3,TGTGCCAGCTCCCAAGGATCGTCTGGAAACACCATATATTTT,CASSQGSSGNTIYF
NA,NA,TRBV4-2,TRBJ1-1,TGTGCCAGCAGCCAAGATCAGGAGGTAAACACTGAAGCTTTCTTT,CASSQDQEVNTEAFF
TRBD1,NA,TRBV11-3,TRBJ1-1,TGTGCCAGCCGGGACAGAAAAAACACTGAAGCTTTCTTT,CASRDRKNTEAFF
NA,NA,TRBV7-6,TRBJ1-3,TGTGCCAGCAGCAATAGTGCCATGGGTCTCTCTGGAAACACCATATATTTT,CASSNSAMGLSGNTIYF
NA,NA,TRBV4-2,TRBJ2-3,TGTGCCAGCAGCGGGGCTAGCACAGATACGCAGTATTTT,CASSGASTDTQYF
TRBD1,NA,TRBV27,TRBJ1-4,TGTGCCAGCAGAACGGGACAGTGGAGGGAAAAACTGTTTTTT,CASRTGQWREKLFF
NA,NA,TRBV6-5,TRBJ2-5,TGTGCCAGCAGTTACTCGGGACACGGGGTCGAGACCCAGTACTTC,CASSYSGHGVETQYF
TRBD1,NA,TRBV4-1,TRBJ2-7,TGCGCCAGCAGCCGGACAGGGGGCTCCTACGAGCAGTACTTC,CASSRTGGSYEQYF
TRBD2,NA,TRBV5-4,TRBJ2-3,TGTGCCAGCAGCTTGAGAACTAGCGGGGCCACAGATACGCAGTATTTT,CASSLRTSGATDTQYF
NA,NA,TRBV7-2,TRBJ1-2,TGTGCCAGCAGCGGGCCCGCCGGGCAGGGAGGCTACACCTTC,CASSGPAGQGGYTF
NA,NA,TRBV15,TRBJ2-2,TGTGCCACCAGTGCTAGCGTCGGGTTTACCGGGGAGCTGTTTTTT,CATSASVGFTGELFF